This T cell receptor (beta chain) was sequenced in a study of T cells in Graves' hyperthyroidism and ophthalmopathy (dated by TCRdb to the late 2010s). Regarding the research as a whole: A discovery cohort of about a hundred patients, 43 with Graves' ophthalmopathy and roughly 59 with stable Graves' hyperthyroidism, was used to find distinguishing TCR V-J signatures. An independent validation cohort of around 20 hyperthyroidism patients and about 16 patients who later progressed to ophthalmopathy tested prospective prediction of ophthalmopathy. For training and testing, the approximately 92 patients in the discovery cohort were randomly divided in a 7:3 ratio. Thyroid tissue and blood T-cell repertoires from six Graves' hyperthyroidism patients were also compared in the study. Once sampling was done, hyperthyroidism patients were given methimazole at a starting dose of 30 mg daily, whereas ophthalmopathy patients were given high-dose intravenous methylprednisolone. TCR Vbeta CDR3 sequencing of fewer than 150 peripheral blood samples (roughly 43 ophthalmopathy, about 80 hyperthyroidism and some 17 progressor patients) is reported in the paper.

This clonotype was counted at least ten times. It lacks a known antigen. The input lacks base qualities; no much larger clone sits a single base away. The study excluded patients with uncontrolled infections, other autoimmune diseases, pregnancy or lactation. Diagnoses relied on clinical symptoms, serum thyroxine and TRAb, thyroid ultrasound and orbital computed tomography. Trizol reagent was used to extract total RNA, and RNA quality was then checked on an Agilent 2100 Bioanalyzer. The germline V gene yields SQVTM for CDR1 and ANQGSEA for CDR2. V is pruned by 0 bases and J by 3 bases, leaving 8 bases of the junction without a gene match. The CDR3 spans 15 residues, from the cysteine through the phenylalanine. The only DNA kept is the CDR3, 45 bases in frame from the first base. Overall study results and their limits: Blood samples also contained most of the expanded thyroid clonotypes (frequency above 0.001), which suggests that blood repertoires may reflect thyroid immune responses. Sample size was not statistically predetermined, and investigators were not blinded to group allocation. In cross-validation, a model built on a 13 V-J signature told ophthalmopathy apart from stable hyperthyroidism with just under 90% sensitivity and roughly 81% specificity, and in testing the same model reached 80%/75%. In validation, the model predicted progression to ophthalmopathy a median of roughly six months before onset, with about 71% sensitivity and almost 75% specificity.

TCR beta CDR3 regions were amplified from RNA transcripts. The first round of RT-PCR for the TCR CDR3 was performed with the HTBI primer set and the Qiagen OneStep RT-PCR kit. A second multiplex PCR round built the libraries, followed by size selection and purification. Paired-end sequencing of the libraries was performed with 100 bp reads on an Illumina HiSeq2000. Per the source publication's procedure: Raw data were processed with SOAPnuke, discarding reads with adapters, uncalled bases, mean Phred below 15, or no exact constant-primer or identifier match. COPE v1.2.5 was used to merge the high-quality paired reads, and each unique nucleotide sequence was defined as a clonotype. Clonotypes were aligned to IMGT TRBV, TRBD and TRBJ reference segments using MiTCR v1.1. Only V-J combinations with frequency above 0.0001, covering approximately 99% of repertoires, were analysed. A TCS score was defined as the ratio between F50 (clonal expansion) and ExV (chaos), using BLOSUM62-based TCRdist between CDR3 peptides within each V-J. Welch's t-statistics and random forest reduced around 520 V-J features to about 13, which were used in a naive Bayes classifier (R e1071). The similarity between thyroid and blood repertoires was quantified using the Morisita-Horn index. Clones were called with MiXCR by TCRdb after fastp trimmed the public reads at Q25, and only in-frame beta chains were retained. Here each entry gathers all rows of one CDR3 protein and keeps the most common genes and DNA. V and J calls and clone size were set by TCRdb, not the authors. This sample lists about 500,000 distinct CDR3 sequences; roughly 45% were detected once. Around 47% of the sample rests with the top ten.

What was sequenced was peripheral blood or thyroid tissue (not recorded which). The sequence is built from TRBV29-1 and TRBJ2-7; TRBD1 fits 7 bases in the junction. The receptor was isolated from an adult woman with Graves' disease, either hyperthyroidism or ophthalmopathy (not recorded which). The CDR3 loop reads CSVEESAGGYYEQYF. The sequenced DNA: TGCAGCGTTGAAGAGTCGGCAGGGGGTTACTACGAGCAGTACTTC.